Listed below are T cell receptor beta chains from one sample, sequenced in a study of T cell changes during pregnancy in multiple sclerosis. Sequencing was performed with immunoSEQ multiplex PCR; in TCRdb, only in-frame clones are kept and a portion is missing. Of about 60,000 clones in the sample, over 80% were seen once. The source was CD4+ T cells from peripheral blood mononuclear cells, collected in the first trimester of pregnancy. The receptors originated from a female donor with multiple sclerosis, enrolled in a pregnancy study. CDR3s include the opening cysteine and the closing phenylalanine or tryptophan. The D gene is left open where the match is weak. Rows give clone size only sometimes, using once, few, many, or a class for an expanded clone.

CDR3nt | CDR3aa | j_gene | v_gene | d_gene | abundance
TGCAGCGTTGGCGGGGGGCCCAGGGAGACCCAGTACTTC | CSVGGGPRETQYF | TRBJ2-5 | TRBV29-1 | TRBD2 | .
TGTGCCAGCAGCTTGCCTAAGGGGGAGAGGCTCTATGGCTACACCTTC | CASSLPKGERLYGYTF | TRBJ1-2 | TRBV7-2 | . | .
TGTGCCAGCAGCCAGGGACAGGGTAAGAATTCACCCCTCCACTTT | CASSQGQGKNSPLHF | TRBJ1-6 | TRBV5-4 | TRBD1 | .
TGTGCCAGCAGCCCCCCCGGGACTAGCAGCTACAATGAGCAGTTCTTC | CASSPPGTSSYNEQFF | TRBJ2-1 | TRBV7-9 | TRBD2 | .
TGTGCCACTAACACCCAGGGATCCAACACCGGGGAGCTGTTTTTT | CATNTQGSNTGELFF | TRBJ2-2 | TRBV10-3 | . | .
TGTGCCAGCAGCTCCCGGGGCGGGGATCAAGAGACCCAGTACTTC | CASSSRGGDQETQYF | TRBJ2-5 | TRBV5-4 | . | .
TGTGCCAGCTCACCACTTACAGGGGATGAGCAGTTCTTC | CASSPLTGDEQFF | TRBJ2-1 | TRBV18 | TRBD1 | .
TGCGCCAGCAGCCAAGTTCCGGACAGGGTGAATGGCTACACCTTC | CASSQVPDRVNGYTF | TRBJ1-2 | TRBV4-3 | TRBD1 | .
TGTGCCAGCAGACCTTCGGGGGGACAGGGAGGCTACACCTTC | CASRPSGGQGGYTF | TRBJ1-2 | TRBV27 | TRBD1 | .
TGTGCCAGCAGCTCGACAGGACAGAACACTGAAGCTTTCTTT | CASSSTGQNTEAFF | TRBJ1-1 | TRBV7-3 | . | .
TGTGCCAGCAGCTTGGACAGGGTCTATGGCTACACCTTC | CASSLDRVYGYTF | TRBJ1-2 | TRBV5-6 | . | .
TGTGCCAGCAGCCCAACAGGGGGCGCGGGAGGCTACACCTTC | CASSPTGGAGGYTF | TRBJ1-2 | TRBV7-2 | TRBD1 | .
TGCGCCACCCCGGGACAGAGAGCTGCACCCCTCCACTTT | CATPGQRAAPLHF | TRBJ1-6 | TRBV5-1 | TRBD1 | .
TGTGCCAGCAGCCGAGGCGGGGGGAACACTGAAGCTTTCTTT | CASSRGGGNTEAFF | TRBJ1-1 | TRBV7-9 | . | .
TGTGCCACCTCCCGGGGACTTAATGAAAAACTGTTTTTT | CATSRGLNEKLFF | TRBJ1-4 | TRBV5-6 | . | .
TGTGCCTGGAGCCACGGACAGGGAAACACCATATATTTT | CAWSHGQGNTIYF | TRBJ1-3 | TRBV30 | . | .
TGTGCCAGCAGCGTCAGCAGGGGGCCTAATGAAAAACTGTTTTTT | CASSVSRGPNEKLFF | TRBJ1-4 | TRBV9 | TRBD1 | once
TGTGCCAGCAGGGGACAGGAGGTCATGAACACTGAAGCTTTCTTT | CASRGQEVMNTEAFF | TRBJ1-1 | TRBV6-5 | TRBD1 | .
TGTGCCAGCAGCCCGACAGCGGGCTACTACGAGCAGTACTTC | CASSPTAGYYEQYF | TRBJ2-7 | TRBV5-5 | . | .
TGTGCCAGCAGTTTCGACAGGGGGGCCCACAATGAGCAGTTCTTC | CASSFDRGAHNEQFF | TRBJ2-1 | TRBV7-3 | TRBD1 | .
TGTGCCTGGAGTGTATCGAGACAGGGTGGGACTGAAGCTTTCTTT | CAWSVSRQGGTEAFF | TRBJ1-1 | TRBV30 | TRBD1 | .
TGTGCCAGCAGCTTGGAAGGGGGCGCGGATACGCAGTATTTT | CASSLEGGADTQYF | TRBJ2-3 | TRBV5-5 | TRBD1 | .
TGTGCCAGCAGCCATGTAGATCGCATTCAGTACTTC | CASSHVDRIQYF | TRBJ2-4 | TRBV14 | . | once
TGTGCCAGTAGTTCACAGGGCCCGAACACTGAAGCTTTCTTT | CASSSQGPNTEAFF | TRBJ1-1 | TRBV19 | . | .
TGTGCCAGCAGTCGACAGGGGGCTGGTAATTCACCCCTCCACTTT | CASSRQGAGNSPLHF | TRBJ1-6 | TRBV2 | TRBD1 | .
TGTGCCATCAGTGAGACAGGGGCCTCAGATACGCAGTATTTT | CAISETGASDTQYF | TRBJ2-3 | TRBV10-3 | TRBD1 | .
TGTGCCAGCAGCTTCTGGACAGGATCCTACGAGCAGTACTTC | CASSFWTGSYEQYF | TRBJ2-7 | TRBV7-9 | TRBD1 | .
TGTGCCAGTTCCGACAGTATCTCTGGAAACACCATATATTTT | CASSDSISGNTIYF | TRBJ1-3 | TRBV6-6 | . | .
TGTGCCAGCACCAGGACAGCGAACACTGAAGCTTTCTTT | CASTRTANTEAFF | TRBJ1-1 | TRBV6-5 | . | .
TGTGCCAGCAGCCCCAGGGGGCAGGGGTGGTCACCCCTCCACTTT | CASSPRGQGWSPLHF | TRBJ1-6 | TRBV9 | TRBD1 | .
TGTGCCAGCAGCTACGACAGGGGAGCGGACGGAAACACCATATATTTT | CASSYDRGADGNTIYF | TRBJ1-3 | TRBV7-2 | TRBD1 | few
TGTGCCAGCAGCCCGATTGCTAGCGGGGGGGCCCATGAGCAGTTCTTC | CASSPIASGGAHEQFF | TRBJ2-1 | TRBV14 | TRBD2 | .
TGTGCCAGCAGCTCGAACTCCGGGACAGGGATGACAAACTATGGCTACACCTTC | CASSSNSGTGMTNYGYTF | TRBJ1-2 | TRBV7-2 | TRBD1 | .
TGTGCCAGCAGCCGGACAGGGGGCGCGACGAACACTGAAGCTTTCTTT | CASSRTGGATNTEAFF | TRBJ1-1 | TRBV7-3 | TRBD1 | .
TGTGCCAGCAGTGAAGGAGGGACAGGCAATCAGCCCCAGCATTTT | CASSEGGTGNQPQHF | TRBJ1-5 | TRBV2 | TRBD1 | .
TGTGCCATCAGGTCATCAGGACAGGGGGAATCCCAGCCCCAGCATTTT | CAIRSSGQGESQPQHF | TRBJ1-5 | TRBV10-3 | TRBD1 | once
TGTGCCAGCTGGACAGGGGCACAAGAGACCCAGTACTTC | CASWTGAQETQYF | TRBJ2-5 | TRBV6-1 | TRBD1 | few
TGTGCCAGCAGTGAATGGGGACAGATCACAGATACGCAGTATTTT | CASSEWGQITDTQYF | TRBJ2-3 | TRBV6-1 | TRBD1 | .
TGTGCCAGCAGCTTACGGGGCGGGGGGGTAGAGACCCAGTACTTC | CASSLRGGGVETQYF | TRBJ2-5 | TRBV7-2 | TRBD2 | .
TGTGCCAGCAAAACAGGGGGCGTTAATCCAAATCAGCCCCAGCATTTT | CASKTGGVNPNQPQHF | TRBJ1-5 | TRBV28 | TRBD1 | .
TGTGCCAGCAGTGTCGAGGAAAACTATGGCTACACCTTC | CASSVEENYGYTF | TRBJ1-2 | TRBV2 | . | .
TGTGCCAGCAGTCGACTAGCGGGGGGGTTCACAGATACGCAGTATTTT | CASSRLAGGFTDTQYF | TRBJ2-3 | TRBV14 | TRBD2 | .
TGCGCCAGCAGCCAAGATATGGCAGGGGGGACCTACGAGCAGTACTTC | CASSQDMAGGTYEQYF | TRBJ2-7 | TRBV4-3 | . | .
TGTGCCAGCAGCCTAAACGCTGAGCAGTTCTTC | CASSLNAEQFF | TRBJ2-1 | TRBV9 | . | .
TGTGCCAGCAGCTTGGGAGGGAACACTGAAGCTTTCTTT | CASSLGGNTEAFF | TRBJ1-1 | TRBV5-4 | . | .
TGTGCCAGCAGCAAAGGAGACAGGGCGCTAGGGAACACCATATATTTT | CASSKGDRALGNTIYF | TRBJ1-3 | TRBV7-3 | TRBD1 | .
TGTGCCAGTAGTATAAGGCGGGTGCTACTTAATGGTGAGCAGTTCTTC | CASSIRRVLLNGEQFF | TRBJ2-1 | TRBV19 | . | .
TGCGCCAGCAGCCAAGACGTCGGGTTAGGTACCCAGTACTTC | CASSQDVGLGTQYF | TRBJ2-5 | TRBV4-3 | . | .
TGTGCCAGCAGACGAACCGGGACTACGCAAGAGACCCAGTACTTC | CASRRTGTTQETQYF | TRBJ2-5 | TRBV6-5 | TRBD2 | .
TGTGCCAGCAGCTTAGCGGCCATATGGAATTCACCCCTCCACTTT | CASSLAAIWNSPLHF | TRBJ1-6 | TRBV7-9 | . | .